This T cell receptor beta chain was sequenced in a study of blood T cell repertoires in COVID-19. Study details: Whether acute or convalescent, the COVID-19 samples came from the United States, Italy and Spain. The cDNA or gDNA used as material had been derived from T cells, B-cell-depleted T cells, or PBMCs.

In the original workflow: From reference gene primer amplification, estimates of nucleated cell counts were derived. Some clones are missing from TCRdb's copy, which holds only in-frame ones; the method was immunoSEQ multiplex PCR. D and trimming were read from the DNA, whereas the V and J calls and clone size are those reported in that table. The data show over 150,000 clones, about 85% seen once. The germline V and J ends were trimmed by 1 base and 4 bases, with 10 bases remaining between them. The germline gives CDR1 SGHTA, CDR2 FQGNSA. The CDR3 length is 15 residues. A Seattle source enrolled patients during active infection and followed them longitudinally.

The J gene is TRBJ1-4, the V gene TRBV7-2, with D possibly being TRBD1 (5 bases). This clonotype was sampled from a man older than 75 with COVID-19, enrolled during active disease. The sequenced sample was peripheral blood. The chain's CDR3 is CASSLGGGNNEKLFF. The CDR3 region has the DNA TGTGCCAGCAGCTTAGGCGGGGGTAATAATGAAAAACTGTTTTTT.